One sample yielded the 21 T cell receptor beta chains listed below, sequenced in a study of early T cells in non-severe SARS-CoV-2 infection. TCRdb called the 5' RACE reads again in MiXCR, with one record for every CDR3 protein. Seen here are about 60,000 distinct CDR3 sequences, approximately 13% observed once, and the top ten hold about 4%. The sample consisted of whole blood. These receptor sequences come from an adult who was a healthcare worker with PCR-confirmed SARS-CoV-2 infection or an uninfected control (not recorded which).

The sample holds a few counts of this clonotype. In DNA, the CDR3 is TGTGCCAGCAGTGAAGGGGGGTACGACGAGCAGTACTTC. Amino acids: CASSEGGYDEQYF. This chain joins TRBV2 and TRBJ2-7; D possibly uses TRBD1 or TRBD2 (5 bases each). The germline V gene has CDR1 SNHLY and CDR2 FYNNEI. The CDR3 loop spans 13 amino acids. Between the trimmed V and J ends, which lost 1 base and 5 bases, there was a span of 9 bases.

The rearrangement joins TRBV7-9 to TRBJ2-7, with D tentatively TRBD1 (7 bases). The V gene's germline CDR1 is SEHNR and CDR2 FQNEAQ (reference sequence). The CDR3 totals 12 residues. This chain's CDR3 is CAAGSGGYEQYF. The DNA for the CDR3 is TGTGCGGCAGGATCAGGGGGGTACGAGCAGTACTTC.

CDR3 protein: CSVEEGFNEQFF. CDR3 nucleotides: TGCAGCGTTGAAGAGGGATTCAATGAGCAGTTCTTC. The rearrangement uses TRBV29-1 and TRBJ2-1, with D unresolved. CDR3 length: 12 amino acids. Germline V gene data show CDR1 as SQVTM and CDR2 as ANQGSEA. With 0 bases removed from V and 6 bases from J, the gap between germline ends came to 6 bases.

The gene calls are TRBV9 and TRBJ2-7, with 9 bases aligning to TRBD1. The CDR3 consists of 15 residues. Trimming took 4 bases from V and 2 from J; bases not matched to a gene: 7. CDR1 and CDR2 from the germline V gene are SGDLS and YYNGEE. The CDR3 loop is CASSSHGQGTYEQYF. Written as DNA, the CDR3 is TGTGCCAGCAGCTCTCACGGACAGGGGACCTACGAGCAGTACTTC.

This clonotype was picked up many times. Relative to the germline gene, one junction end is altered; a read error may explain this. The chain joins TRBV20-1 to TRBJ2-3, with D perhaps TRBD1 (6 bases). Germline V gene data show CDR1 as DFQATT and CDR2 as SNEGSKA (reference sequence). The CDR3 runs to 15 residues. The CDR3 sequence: CSPRAGTRSTDTQYF. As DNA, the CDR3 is TGCAGTCCTAGAGCCGGGACAAGGAGCACAGATACGCAGTATTTT.

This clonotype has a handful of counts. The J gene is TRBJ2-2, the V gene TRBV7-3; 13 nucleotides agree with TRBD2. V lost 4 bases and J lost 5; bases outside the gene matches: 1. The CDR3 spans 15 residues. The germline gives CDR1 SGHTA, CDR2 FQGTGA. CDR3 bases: TGTGCCAGCAGCTCGGGACTAGCGGGAACCGGGGAGCTGTTTTTT. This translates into CASSSGLAGTGELFF.

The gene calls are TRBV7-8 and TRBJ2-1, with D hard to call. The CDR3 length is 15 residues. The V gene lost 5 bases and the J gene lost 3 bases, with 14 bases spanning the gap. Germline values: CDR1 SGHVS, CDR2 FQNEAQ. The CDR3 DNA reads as TGTGCCAGCAGCCCAAGGGTCTCTAACTACAATGAGCAGTTCTTC. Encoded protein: CASSPRVSNYNEQFF.

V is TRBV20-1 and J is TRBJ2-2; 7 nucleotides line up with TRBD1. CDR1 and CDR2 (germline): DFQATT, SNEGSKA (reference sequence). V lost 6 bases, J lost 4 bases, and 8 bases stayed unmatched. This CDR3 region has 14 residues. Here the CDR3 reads CSASEQGPTGELFF. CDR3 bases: TGCAGTGCCTCTGAACAGGGGCCCACCGGGGAGCTGTTTTTT.

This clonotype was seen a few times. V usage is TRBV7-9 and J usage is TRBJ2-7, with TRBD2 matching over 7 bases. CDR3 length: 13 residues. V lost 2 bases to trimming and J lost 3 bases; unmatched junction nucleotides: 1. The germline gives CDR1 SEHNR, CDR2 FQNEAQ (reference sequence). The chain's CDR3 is CASSLRGVYEQYF. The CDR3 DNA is TGTGCCAGCAGCTTACGGGGGGTCTACGAGCAGTACTTC. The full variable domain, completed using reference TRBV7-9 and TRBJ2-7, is DTGVSQNPRHKITKRGQNVTFRCDPISEHNRLYWYRQTLGQGPEFLTYFQNEAQLEKSRLLSDRFSAERPKGSFSTLEIQRTEQGDSAMYLCASSLRGVYEQYFGPGTRLTVT.

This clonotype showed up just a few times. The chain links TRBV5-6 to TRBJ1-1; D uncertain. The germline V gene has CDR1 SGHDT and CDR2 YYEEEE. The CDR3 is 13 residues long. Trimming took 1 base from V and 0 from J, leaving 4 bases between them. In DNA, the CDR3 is TGTGCCAGCAGCTTGCTTATGAACACTGAAGCTTTCTTT. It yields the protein CASSLLMNTEAFF.

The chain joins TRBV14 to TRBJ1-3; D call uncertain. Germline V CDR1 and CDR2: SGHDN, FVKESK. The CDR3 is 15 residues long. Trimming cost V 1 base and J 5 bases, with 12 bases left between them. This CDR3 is CASSQGSGRRNTIYF. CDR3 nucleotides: TGTGCCAGCAGCCAAGGGTCAGGACGTCGAAACACCATATATTTT.

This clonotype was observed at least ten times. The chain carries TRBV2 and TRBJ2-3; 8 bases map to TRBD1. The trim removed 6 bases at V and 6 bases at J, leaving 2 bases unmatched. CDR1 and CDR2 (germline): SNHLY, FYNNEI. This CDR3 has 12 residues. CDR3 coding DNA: TGTGCCAGCAGAGACAGGGGTGATACGCAGTATTTT. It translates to CASRDRGDTQYF.

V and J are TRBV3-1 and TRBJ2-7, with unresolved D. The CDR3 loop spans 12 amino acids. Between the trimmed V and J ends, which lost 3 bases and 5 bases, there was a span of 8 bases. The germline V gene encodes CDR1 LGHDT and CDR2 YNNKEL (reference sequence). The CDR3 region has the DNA TGTGCCAGCAGCCAGATCCCCCACGAGCAGTACTTC. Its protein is CASSQIPHEQYF.

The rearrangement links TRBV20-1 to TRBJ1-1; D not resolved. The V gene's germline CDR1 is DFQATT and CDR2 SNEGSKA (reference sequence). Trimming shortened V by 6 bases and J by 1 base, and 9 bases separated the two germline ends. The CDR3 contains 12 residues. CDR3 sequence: CSAKRGNTEAFF. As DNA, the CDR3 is TGCAGTGCAAAACGGGGGAACACTGAAGCTTTCTTT.

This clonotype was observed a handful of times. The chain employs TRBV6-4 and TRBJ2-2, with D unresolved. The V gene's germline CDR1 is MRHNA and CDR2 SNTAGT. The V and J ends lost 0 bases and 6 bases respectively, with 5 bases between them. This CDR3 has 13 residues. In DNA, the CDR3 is TGTGCCAGCAGTGACTCTTCCGCCGGGGAGCTGTTTTTT. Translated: CASSDSSAGELFF.

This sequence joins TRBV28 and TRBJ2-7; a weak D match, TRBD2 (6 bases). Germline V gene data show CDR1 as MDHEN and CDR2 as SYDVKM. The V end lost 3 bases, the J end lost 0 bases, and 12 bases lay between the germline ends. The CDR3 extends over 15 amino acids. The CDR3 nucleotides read TGTGCCAGCAGTTTTCGCGGGACCAGCTCCTACGAGCAGTACTTC. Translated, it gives CASSFRGTSSYEQYF. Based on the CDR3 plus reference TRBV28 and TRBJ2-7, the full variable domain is DVKVTQSSRYLVKRTGEKVFLECVQDMDHENMFWYRQDPGLGLRLIYFSYDVKMKEKGDIPEGYSVSREKKERFSLILESASTNQTSMYLCASSFRGTSSYEQYFGPGTRLTVT.

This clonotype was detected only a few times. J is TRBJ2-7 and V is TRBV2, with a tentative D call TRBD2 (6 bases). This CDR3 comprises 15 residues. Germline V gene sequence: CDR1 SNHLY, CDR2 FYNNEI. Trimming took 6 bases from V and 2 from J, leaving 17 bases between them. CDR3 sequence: CASRDYFSSAYEQYF. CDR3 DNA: TGTGCCAGCAGGGACTATTTCTCCTCAGCCTACGAGCAGTACTTC.

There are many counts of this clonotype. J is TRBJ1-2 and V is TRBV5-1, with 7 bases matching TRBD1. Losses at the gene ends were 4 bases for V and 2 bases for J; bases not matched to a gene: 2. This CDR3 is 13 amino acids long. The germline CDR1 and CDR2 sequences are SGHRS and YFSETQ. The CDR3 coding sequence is TGCGCCAGCAGCCCGGGACAGAACTATGGCTACACCTTC. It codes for CASSPGQNYGYTF.

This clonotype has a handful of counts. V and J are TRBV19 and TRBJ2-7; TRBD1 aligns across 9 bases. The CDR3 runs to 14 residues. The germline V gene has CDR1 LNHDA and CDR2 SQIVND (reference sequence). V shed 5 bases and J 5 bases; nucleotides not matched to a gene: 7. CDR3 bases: TGTGCCAGTAGTGGTCGGGACAGGGTCCACGAGCAGTACTTC. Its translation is CASSGRDRVHEQYF.

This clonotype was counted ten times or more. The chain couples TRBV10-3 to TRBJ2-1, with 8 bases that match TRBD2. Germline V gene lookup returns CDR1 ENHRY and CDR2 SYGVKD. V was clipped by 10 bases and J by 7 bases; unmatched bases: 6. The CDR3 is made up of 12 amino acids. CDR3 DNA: TGTGCCACCCAAAGCGGGAGTAATGAGCAGTTCTTC. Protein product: CATQSGSNEQFF.

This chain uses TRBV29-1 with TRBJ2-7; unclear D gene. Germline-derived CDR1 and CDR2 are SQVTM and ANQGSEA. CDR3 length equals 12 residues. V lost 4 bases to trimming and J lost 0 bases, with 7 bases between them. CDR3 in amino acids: CSVASNSYEQYF. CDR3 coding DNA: TGCAGCGTTGCGTCCAACTCCTACGAGCAGTACTTC.